A single sample is the source of the 26 T cell receptor beta chains below, sequenced in a study of molecular identifiers for immune sequencing clone quantification. TCRdb independently ran MiXCR on the PCR reads; one entry per CDR3 protein. The sample consists of about 100,000 distinct CDR3 sequences, about 35% of them appearing once. The sequencing input was naive CD8+ T cells from blood, with Jurkat cell RNA spiked in. The sample's subset: FACS-sorted CD8+CD4-CCR7+CD45RA+ naive T cells. The receptors originated from a human donor in good health. Some libraries in this study had Jurkat cell RNA spiked in.

This clonotype has a single count. This may be a read error: a much more frequent sequence differs by one nucleotide. This chain uses TRBV7-9 with TRBJ2-7; 7 bases are a match to TRBD1. The germline V gene encodes CDR1 SEHNR and CDR2 FQNEAQ (reference sequence). With V trimmed by 0 bases and J by 3 bases, 5 bases remained unmatched. The CDR3 sequence is 15 residues long. CDR3 DNA: TGTGCCAGCAGCTTAGCCGGGACAGCGTTCTACGAGCAGTACTTC. Translation: CASSLAGTAFYEQYF.

The V and J genes are TRBV13 and TRBJ2-7, with TRBD1 matching 10 bases. With 8 bases clipped from V and 6 bases from J, the junction kept 7 bases outside the gene matches. This CDR3 has 13 residues. The germline CDR1 and CDR2 sequences are PRHDT and FYEKMQ (reference sequence). As DNA, the CDR3 is TGTGCCAGCGGGACAGGGGCAAGCGGCGAGCAGTACTTC. Translated, it gives CASGTGASGEQYF.

The J gene is TRBJ2-3, the V gene TRBV28; D possibly uses TRBD1 or TRBD2 (6 bases each). Germline CDR1 is MDHEN and CDR2 is SYDVKM. Trimming removed 2 bases at V and 4 bases at J, with 19 bases between. The CDR3 runs to 17 residues. The CDR3 loop is CASSLQFAGQKADTQYF. The CDR3 DNA reads as TGTGCCAGCAGTTTACAATTCGCGGGACAAAAAGCAGATACGCAGTATTTT.

With respect to this clonotype: One end of the junction does not line up with germline, which may come from a read error. The chain recombines TRBV7-6 with TRBJ2-3, with 8 positions matching TRBD2. Germline values: CDR1 SGHVS, CDR2 FNYEAQ. The CDR3 length is 14 residues. DNA for the CDR3: TGTGCCAGCAGTGTTCCGGCGGGAGGCCATACGCAGAATTTT. The encoded protein is CASSVPAGGHTQNF.

As concerns this clonotype: At one end the junction does not follow the germline gene, possibly because of a read error. The chain is built from TRBV28 and TRBJ2-3, with D perhaps matching TRBD2 (5 bases). The CDR3 has 15 amino acids. CDR1 is MDHEN, CDR2 SYDVKM, per germline. The CDR3: CASRAGIIATDSQYF. The CDR3 nucleotides are TGTGCCAGCAGGGCCGGGATAATAGCCACAGATTCGCAGTATTTT. Full variable domain (outside the CDR3, taken from reference TRBV28 and TRBJ2-3): DVKVTQSSRYLVKRTGEKVFLECVQDMDHENMFWYRQDPGLGLRLIYFSYDVKMKEKGDIPEGYSVSREKKERFSLILESASTNQTSMYLCASRAGIIATDSQYFGPGTRLTVL.

This clonotype was seen a few times. The V call is TRBV28, the J call TRBJ1-4, with 9 bases that match TRBD1. Per the germline V gene, CDR1 is MDHEN and CDR2 is SYDVKM. The V segment lost 8 bases and the J segment 4 bases; nucleotides outside the gene matches: 14. CDR3 length: 17 amino acids. The chain's CDR3 is CASAGQGRSSLNEKLFF. CDR3 nucleotide sequence: TGTGCCAGCGCGGGACAGGGACGTAGTTCCCTTAATGAAAAACTGTTTTTT.

This clonotype turned up a few times. The DNA of the CDR3 is TGTGCCAGCAGTTTCCGCCCGGGGGACAATGAGCAGTTCTTC. Residues: CASSFRPGDNEQFF. The chain employs TRBV28 and TRBJ2-1, with D perhaps matching TRBD2 (6 bases). Germline V CDR1 and CDR2: MDHEN, SYDVKM. Trimming shortened V by 3 bases and J by 5 bases, and 11 bases separated the two germline ends. The CDR3 consists of 14 residues.

The chain uses TRBV7-8 and TRBJ2-1; D remains ambiguous. CDR3 size: 14 residues. Germline V gene lookup returns CDR1 SGHVS and CDR2 FQNEAQ. The germline V and J ends were trimmed by 3 bases and 7 bases, with 13 bases remaining between them. This CDR3 reads CASSFRLSQNEQFF. The CDR3 coding sequence is TGTGCCAGCAGCTTTCGTCTCTCCCAGAATGAGCAGTTCTTC.

This clonotype has a single count. This CDR3 fails to terminate in the conserved phenylalanine or tryptophan, so it likely reflects a read error. The chain joins TRBV20-1 to TRBJ2-6, with D possibly matching TRBD2 (5 bases). Germline V gene sequence: CDR1 DFQATT, CDR2 SNEGSKA (reference sequence). The CDR3 is made up of 11 amino acids. V lost 6 bases to trimming and J lost 9 bases, with 9 bases between them. This CDR3 reads CSARTLNVLTS. In DNA form, the CDR3 reads TGCAGTGCCCGGACTCTCAACGTCCTGACTTCC.

This clonotype has just one count. One base away lies a much larger clone, so this may be a sequencing read error. The J gene is TRBJ2-7, the V gene TRBV9; the D gene is possibly TRBD2 (6 bases). The CDR3 sequence is 15 residues long. V lost 7 bases, J lost 4 bases, and 21 bases lay in between. The germline CDR1 and CDR2 sequences are SGDLS and YYNGEE. CDR3 DNA sequence: TGTGCCAGCGGCCTATCTAGCGCCCTGCTTTACGAGCAGTACTTC. It specifies CASGLSSALLYEQYF.

This clonotype was seen at least ten times. The CDR3 DNA sequence: TGCGCCAGCAGCTTTGGGGGAAACTATGGCTACACCTTC. Its translation: CASSFGGNYGYTF. The chain employs TRBV5-1 and TRBJ1-2; possible D gene TRBD1, 5 bases. The CDR3 spans 13 residues. V was shortened by 2 bases and J by 2 bases, with 7 bases between the two germline ends. The germline V gene encodes CDR1 SGHRS and CDR2 YFSETQ.

The genes are TRBV7-6 and TRBJ2-3, with D perhaps matching TRBD1 (6 bases). Germline assignment: CDR1 SGHVS and CDR2 FNYEAQ. The CDR3 length is 15 residues. V was shortened by 4 bases and J by 2 bases, with 13 bases between the two germline ends. The chain's CDR3 is CASSSTGSFTDTQYF. CDR3 in DNA: TGTGCCAGCAGCTCCACAGGGTCCTTCACAGATACGCAGTATTTT.

The chain combines TRBV28 with TRBJ2-7, with 8 bases identical to TRBD1. The CDR3 runs to 15 residues. CDR1 MDHEN and CDR2 SYDVKM come from the germline V gene. J lost 2 bases, V lost 6 bases, and 9 bases had no gene match. CDR3 nucleotide sequence: TGTGCCAGCAGCGACCTTCAGGGGGCAACCTACGAGCAGTACTTC. Translating gives CASSDLQGATYEQYF.

This clonotype was detected a few times. The chain joins TRBV2 to TRBJ1-5, with unresolved D. CDR3 length: 13 amino acids. CDR1 is SNHLY, CDR2 FYNNEI, per germline. The V end was cut by 7 bases, the J end by 2 bases, with 9 bases between. The CDR3 DNA reads as TGTGCCAGCATGGGTGGAGGCAATCAGCCCCAGCATTTT. Translation: CASMGGGNQPQHF.

The gene calls are TRBV7-9 and TRBJ2-7; weak D call: TRBD2 (5 bases). The length of the CDR3 is 14 residues. Germline V gene sequence: CDR1 SEHNR, CDR2 FQNEAQ (reference sequence). V lost 5 bases, J lost 6 bases, and 17 bases lay in between. The CDR3 here is CASSPPSLVSEQYF. In nucleotides, the CDR3 is TGTGCCAGCAGCCCTCCCTCACTAGTTTCCGAGCAGTACTTC.

The sample holds many counts of this clonotype. This chain links TRBV20-1 with TRBJ2-2; 11 bases align to TRBD1. The germline gives CDR1 DFQATT, CDR2 SNEGSKA (reference sequence). Trimming took 4 bases from V and 7 from J; bases not matched to a gene: 5. The CDR3 is 14 residues long. The DNA for the CDR3 is TGCAGTGCTACGGACAGGGGGCACGTCGGGGAGCTGTTTTTT. Protein product: CSATDRGHVGELFF.

Details on this clonotype: No conserved phenylalanine or tryptophan ends this CDR3, so it is likely a read error. The chain combines TRBV9 with TRBJ1-1; D is uncertain. Germline-derived CDR1 and CDR2 are SGDLS and YYNGEE. The length of the CDR3 is 15 residues. Between the trimmed V and J ends, which lost 2 bases and 1 base, there was a span of 12 bases. This CDR3 reads CASSVGVSRNTEAFI. For the CDR3, the DNA is TGTGCCAGCAGCGTTGGGGTTTCCCGGAACACTGAAGCTTTCATT.

The J gene is TRBJ2-7, the V gene TRBV13; possible D gene TRBD2, 6 bases. The V gene's germline CDR1 is PRHDT and CDR2 FYEKMQ (reference sequence). CDR3 length: 17 residues. V lost 1 base and J lost 0, with 16 bases in between. CDR3 nucleotide sequence: TGTGCCAGCAGCTTAGCTCTTGGGGGGAAGGGCTCCTACGAGCAGTACTTC. Protein sequence: CASSLALGGKGSYEQYF. The whole variable domain, filled in from reference TRBV13 and TRBJ2-7, reads AAGVIQSPRHLIKEKRETATLKCYPIPRHDTVYWYQQGPGQDPQFLISFYEKMQSDKGSIPDRFSAQQFSDYHSELNMSSLELGDSALYFCASSLALGGKGSYEQYFGPGTRLTVT.

This clonotype was seen a single time. A much larger clone lies one base from this, so it may be a read error. The CDR3 protein is CASSPSSNTDTRYF. The CDR3 nucleotides read TGTGCCAGCAGCCCATCCTCCAACACAGATACGCGGTATTTT. V gene TRBV9 combines with J gene TRBJ2-3; D is unclear. The CDR3 length is 14 residues. Germline V lookup: CDR1 SGDLS, CDR2 YYNGEE.

The chain joins TRBV20-1 to TRBJ2-3; TRBD2 agrees at 12 bases. Looked up from germline, CDR1 is DFQATT and CDR2 is SNEGSKA (reference sequence). The J segment lost 4 bases and the V segment lost 4 bases, leaving 6 bases of the junction unmatched. CDR3 size: 15 residues. CDR3 amino acids: CSATKTSGGSDTQYF. The CDR3 coding sequence is TGCAGTGCTACTAAGACTAGCGGGGGCTCAGATACGCAGTATTTT.

With respect to this clonotype: A junction boundary mismatches the germline segment, possibly from a read error. The chain uses TRBV7-9 and TRBJ2-1, with 10 positions matching TRBD1. The CDR3 spans 17 residues. CDR1 and CDR2 from the germline V gene are SEHNR and FQNEAQ (reference sequence). The CDR3 DNA follows: TGTGCCAGCAGCCCCCGAACCGGGACAGGGGACGAGAATGAACAGTTCTTC. Amino acid sequence: CASSPRTGTGDENEQFF.

This clonotype has just a few counts. This rearrangement joins TRBV28 to TRBJ2-1; D possibly corresponds to TRBD2 (5 bases). V lost 6 bases, J lost 3 bases, and 15 bases lay in between. Per the germline V gene, CDR1 is MDHEN and CDR2 is SYDVKM. The CDR3 runs 15 residues. CDR3 sequence: CASSLKRIFYNEQFF. Here the CDR3 DNA reads TGTGCCAGCAGCCTTAAGCGGATCTTCTACAATGAGCAGTTCTTC. Filled out from reference TRBV28 and TRBJ2-1, the complete variable domain reads DVKVTQSSRYLVKRTGEKVFLECVQDMDHENMFWYRQDPGLGLRLIYFSYDVKMKEKGDIPEGYSVSREKKERFSLILESASTNQTSMYLCASSLKRIFYNEQFFGPGTRLTVL.

Comment on this clonotype: One end of the junction varies from germline; a read error may be responsible. The rearrangement joins TRBV12-3 or TRBV12-4 to TRBJ2-3, with 10 nucleotides matching TRBD2. The CDR3 loop spans 16 amino acids. The CDR3 DNA sequence: TGCGCCAGCAGTCTACTCGGACTAGCGGACACAGAAACGCAGTATTTT. Translated: CASSLLGLADTETQYF.

This clonotype came up many times. The V call is TRBV9, the J call TRBJ2-7; D might be TRBD1 or TRBD2, each matching 5 bases. The CDR3 has 15 amino acids. Germline V gene sequence: CDR1 SGDLS, CDR2 YYNGEE. V shed 4 bases and J shed 0 bases, with 14 bases lying between them. The CDR3 sequence: CASSSRDGSSYEQYF. In nucleotides, the CDR3 is TGTGCCAGCAGCTCCCGGGACGGAAGCTCCTACGAGCAGTACTTC.

This clonotype was picked up a small number of times. V and J are TRBV13 and TRBJ2-7; TRBD2 matches 14 bases. The V and J ends lost 4 bases and 3 bases, in that order; junction bases with no gene match: 5. This CDR3 has 16 residues. The germline V gene encodes CDR1 PRHDT and CDR2 FYEKMQ (reference sequence). CDR3 sequence: CASSSPGLAGGYEQYF. For the CDR3, the DNA is TGTGCCAGCAGCTCCCCCGGACTAGCGGGGGGCTACGAGCAGTACTTC. The full variable domain, rest sourced from reference TRBV13 and TRBJ2-7, is AAGVIQSPRHLIKEKRETATLKCYPIPRHDTVYWYQQGPGQDPQFLISFYEKMQSDKGSIPDRFSAQQFSDYHSELNMSSLELGDSALYFCASSSPGLAGGYEQYFGPGTRLTVT.

The chain links TRBV12-3 or TRBV12-4 to TRBJ2-6; 10 bases agree with TRBD1. The V segment lost 6 bases and the J segment 2 bases; nucleotides outside the gene matches: 7. The CDR3 has 17 amino acids. In DNA form, the CDR3 reads TGTGCCAGCAGAACGCCGGGACAGGGGACTGGGGCCAACGTCCTGACTTTC. It codes for CASRTPGQGTGANVLTF.